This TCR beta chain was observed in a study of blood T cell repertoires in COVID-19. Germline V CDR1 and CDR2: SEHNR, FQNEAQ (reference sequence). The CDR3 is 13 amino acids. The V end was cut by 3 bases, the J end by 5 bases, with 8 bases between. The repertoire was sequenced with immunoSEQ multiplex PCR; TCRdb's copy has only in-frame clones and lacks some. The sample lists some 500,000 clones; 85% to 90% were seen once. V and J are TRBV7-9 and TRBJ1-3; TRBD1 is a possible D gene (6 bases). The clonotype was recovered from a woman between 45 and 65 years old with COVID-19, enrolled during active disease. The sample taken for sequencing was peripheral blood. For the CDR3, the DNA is TGTGCCAGCAGCTTCGGACAGCGAAACACCATATATTTT. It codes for CASSFGQRNTIYF. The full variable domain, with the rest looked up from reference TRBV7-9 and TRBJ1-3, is DTGVSQNPRHKITKRGQNVTFRCDPISEHNRLYWYRQTLGQGPEFLTYFQNEAQLEKSRLLSDRFSAERPKGSFSTLEIQRTEQGDSAMYLCASSFGQRNTIYFGEGSWLTVV.